The 5 T cell receptor beta chains listed next were all sequenced from one sample in a study of identical twins. Each CDR3 protein gets one entry after TCRdb re-called the 5' RACE reads with MiXCR. This sample carries under 1 million distinct CDR3 sequences, approximately 13% of them seen once, and the ten largest clones take around 1.6%. The same sample was also studied in work on yellow fever vaccine responses in identical twins.

Sample: PBMCs. The receptors stem from a woman aged 18-29 years in good health.

This clonotype was seen only a few times. The rearrangement links TRBV20-1 to TRBJ2-1, with 13 bases matching TRBD2. This CDR3 spans 17 amino acids. V shed 6 bases, J shed 0 bases, and the junction held 8 bases outside the gene matches. The germline V gene has CDR1 DFQATT and CDR2 SNEGSKA (reference sequence). CDR3: CSAPGTSGISSYNEQFF. The DNA of the CDR3 is TGCAGTGCCCCCGGGACTAGCGGGATCAGCTCCTACAATGAGCAGTTCTTC.

This clonotype has only a few counts. The chain carries TRBV20-1 and TRBJ1-1; no firm D call. This CDR3 has 12 amino acids. The V gene's germline CDR1 is DFQATT and CDR2 SNEGSKA (reference sequence). CDR3 in DNA: TGCAGGACCGAGGACTTCGACCCTGAAGCTTTCTTT. Protein sequence: CRTEDFDPEAFF.

The V and J genes are TRBV4-1 and TRBJ2-5; TRBD1 matches 8 bases. V was pared by 0 bases and J by 2 bases, with 8 bases of the junction left unmatched. The length of the CDR3 is 17 residues. The V gene's germline CDR1 is MGHRA and CDR2 YSYEKL. CDR3 DNA: TGCGCCAGCAGCCAAGATACCCCAGGGGGCATACAAGAGACCCAGTACTTC. The encoded protein is CASSQDTPGGIQETQYF.

This clonotype was seen ten or more times. V usage is TRBV6-1 and J usage is TRBJ2-2; D might be TRBD2 (5 bases). The V end was cut by 6 bases, the J end by 6 bases, with 11 bases between. The CDR3 has 13 residues. Germline V gene lookup returns CDR1 MNHNS and CDR2 SASEGT. The CDR3, as DNA: TGTGCCAGCAGCCGCGGGCTGGCCGGGGAGCTGTTTTTT. This codes for CASSRGLAGELFF.

This clonotype showed up just a few times. The chain recombines TRBV9 with TRBJ1-6, with D possibly being TRBD1 (6 bases). V gave up 4 bases and J gave up 5 bases, with 10 bases separating them. The CDR3 loop spans 14 amino acids. Germline CDR1 reads SGDLS; CDR2 reads YYNGEE. The CDR3 DNA reads as TGTGCCAGCAGCATACAGGGAGATAATTCACCCCTCCACTTT. Amino acid sequence: CASSIQGDNSPLHF.